There are a few counts of the clone carrying this T cell receptor beta chain. Its specificity is unknown. The CDR3 length is 15 residues. Trimming took off 6 bases at V and 3 bases at J, with 20 bases between the two ends. Germline-derived CDR1 and CDR2 are SQVTM and ANQGSEA. This entry is derived from a study of T cells in localized non-small cell lung cancer. The study, taken as a whole, reports: Longer overall survival accompanied higher blood T cell density. Adjacent lung had a median roughly 53 of the 100 largest tumor clones.

The method was immunoSEQ multiplex PCR; TCRdb's version includes in-frame clones alone and lacks a portion of them. This repertoire shows approximately 2,800 clones, roughly 30% found once; its top ten account for about 18%. The chain is built from TRBV29-1 and TRBJ2-5, with D possibly matching TRBD2 (6 bases). The source is a female donor of 60 years or more with stage II squamous cell lung carcinoma. The material sequenced was lung tumor tissue, taken before any cancer treatment. The CDR3 nucleotides read TGCAGCGTCCTAGGTGCGCGGGGAAGTGAAGAGACCCAGTACTTC. Amino acid sequence: CSVLGARGSEETQYF.